Shown below are 13 T cell receptor beta chains from a single sample sequenced in a study of regulatory T cells in long-lasting Graves disease. The time point: newly diagnosed GD, antithyroid drugs for less than 3 months. The TCR library was prepared using RNA isolated from PBMCs. CDR3-region Arm-PCR and iRepertoire HTBI primers produced the TCR beta libraries. TCRdb ran MiXCR on the multiplex PCR reads and lists one entry per CDR3 protein. The table has 250,000 to 300,000 distinct CDR3 sequences, under 20% seen once. This same sample was also part of a study on T cells in Graves' hyperthyroidism and ophthalmopathy.

Sequenced material: peripheral blood mononuclear cells (PBMCs), taken at new diagnosis, from a patient treated with antithyroid drugs. The receptor set was obtained from a woman aged 25 to 39 with Graves disease.

This clonotype was found a few times. A read error may explain this, as a much larger clone is one base away. The rearrangement joins TRBV5-1 to TRBJ1-2; a weak D match, TRBD1 (5 bases). Germline CDR1 SGHRS, CDR2 YFSETQ. CDR3 size: 14 residues. Trimming removed 4 bases at V and 0 bases at J, with 10 bases between. CDR3 region: CASSVDSSNYGYTF. The DNA for the CDR3 is TGCGCCAGCAGCGTTGACAGCTCTAACTATGGCTACACCTTC.

This clonotype was counted only a few times. V usage is TRBV20-1 and J usage is TRBJ1-5, with no clear D. Trimming left V 0 bases short and J 7 bases short, with 10 bases between. CDR1 and CDR2 (germline): DFQATT, SNEGSKA (reference sequence). This CDR3 region has 13 residues. The CDR3 DNA reads TGCAGTGCTAGAGATGAGGGCGGGCAGCCCCAGCATTTT. Its protein product is CSARDEGGQPQHF.

The CDR3 bases are TGTGCCAGCTCACCGCCGAATGGGGACGAGCAGTACTTC. Its translation is CASSPPNGDEQYF. This chain connects TRBV18 to TRBJ2-7; no definite D call. Germline CDR1 is KGHSH and CDR2 is LQKENI. The CDR3 spans 13 residues. V lost 3 bases to trimming and J lost 5 bases, with 11 bases between them. Looking up the rest from reference TRBV18 and TRBJ2-7 gives the full variable domain: NAGVMQNPRHLVRRRGQEARLRCSPMKGHSHVYWYRQLPEEGLKFMVYLQKENIIDESGMPKERFSAEFPKEGPSILRIQQVVRGDSAAYFCASSPPNGDEQYFGPGTRLTVT.

There are many counts of this clonotype. This chain uses TRBV3-1 with TRBJ1-3; D possibly corresponds to TRBD1 (5 bases). The V gene's germline CDR1 is LGHDT and CDR2 YNNKEL (reference sequence). The length of the CDR3 is 15 residues. V shed 4 bases and J shed 0 bases, with 10 bases lying between them. The CDR3 coding sequence is TGTGCCAGCAGCCGCCTACAGGACTCTGGAAACACCATATATTTT. Its protein product is CASSRLQDSGNTIYF.

With regard to this clonotype: This may arise from a read error, as a much more abundant clone is one base away. The chain combines TRBV11-2 with TRBJ2-1; 9 bases map to TRBD2. Trimming at V came to 1 base and at J to 5 bases, leaving 3 bases not matched to a gene. CDR1 and CDR2 from the germline V gene are SGHAT and FQNNGV. This CDR3 comprises 15 residues. Here the CDR3 reads CASSLGGGAHNEQFF. The CDR3 DNA reads TGTGCCAGCAGCTTAGGCGGGGGGGCCCACAATGAGCAGTTCTTC.

This chain connects TRBV19 to TRBJ1-5; D is ambiguous. This CDR3 is built from 15 residues. The germline gives CDR1 LNHDA, CDR2 SQIVND (reference sequence). V lost 1 base to trimming and J lost 0 bases, with 7 bases between them. The CDR3 nucleotides are TGTGCCAGTAGTATAGTGGCAGATAGCAATCAGCCCCAGCATTTT. Amino acid sequence: CASSIVADSNQPQHF.

This clonotype has a count of ten or more. This chain links TRBV5-1 with TRBJ2-1; D gene uncertain. Germline assignment: CDR1 SGHRS and CDR2 YFSETQ. CDR3 length: 13 residues. The V and J ends lost 4 bases and 4 bases respectively, with 9 bases between them. The CDR3 loop is CASSADGYNEQFF. The CDR3 DNA reads TGCGCCAGCAGCGCCGACGGTTACAATGAGCAGTTCTTC.

This clonotype was counted many times. The rearrangement joins TRBV3-1 to TRBJ1-1; maybe TRBD1 (6 bases). CDR1 is LGHDT and CDR2 is YNNKEL in the germline V gene (reference sequence). V was shortened by 4 bases and J by 4 bases, with 16 bases between the two germline ends. The CDR3 sequence is 15 residues long. DNA for the CDR3: TGTGCCAGCAGCCGAGGACAGTCGGGGGCCACTGAAGCTTTCTTT. It encodes CASSRGQSGATEAFF.

The chain joins TRBV6-2 or TRBV6-3 to TRBJ1-1; no definite D call. CDR3 length: 13 residues. The germline V gene encodes CDR1 MNHEY and CDR2 SVGEGT. Trimming pared 4 bases from V and 0 bases from J, leaving 6 bases between. The CDR3 nucleotides are TGTGCCAGCAGTTGGGATTTGAACACTGAAGCTTTCTTT. This codes for CASSWDLNTEAFF.

The rearrangement joins TRBV6-2 or TRBV6-3 to TRBJ1-2; 7 bases agree with TRBD1. V was clipped by 8 bases and J by 6 bases; unmatched bases: 9. Germline V gene sequence: CDR1 MNHEY, CDR2 SVGEGT. The CDR3 contains 13 residues. The CDR3 spells CASPPTGVDGYTF. For the CDR3, the DNA is TGTGCCAGCCCCCCAACAGGGGTGGATGGCTACACCTTC.

This clonotype was seen at least ten times. The chain is built from TRBV7-9 and TRBJ2-5; 15 bases map to TRBD2. The length of the CDR3 is 18 residues. With 5 bases clipped from V and 1 base from J, the junction kept 8 bases outside the gene matches. Germline loops: CDR1 SEHNR, CDR2 FQNEAQ (reference sequence). CDR3 protein: CASSQRTSGGAGQETQYF. In nucleotides, the CDR3 is TGTGCCAGCAGCCAACGGACTAGCGGGGGGGCGGGCCAAGAGACCCAGTACTTC. The entire variable domain, with the rest obtained from reference TRBV7-9 and TRBJ2-5, is as follows: DTGVSQNPRHKITKRGQNVTFRCDPISEHNRLYWYRQTLGQGPEFLTYFQNEAQLEKSRLLSDRFSAERPKGSFSTLEIQRTEQGDSAMYLCASSQRTSGGAGQETQYFGPGTRLLVL.

This clonotype was counted ten times or more. The chain is built from TRBV18 and TRBJ2-3; no definite D call. Germline V CDR1 and CDR2: KGHSH, LQKENI. V shed 3 bases and J shed 0 bases, with 10 bases lying between them. This CDR3 has 15 amino acids. The CDR3 loop is CASSPSETSTDTQYF. CDR3 sequence (DNA): TGTGCCAGCTCACCCTCAGAGACTAGCACAGATACGCAGTATTTT.

This clonotype was counted only a few times. The CDR3 loop is CASSQDFLQGRTAQHF. The CDR3 DNA sequence: TGTGCCAGCAGCCAAGATTTTCTTCAGGGGAGGACAGCCCAGCATTTT. The chain uses TRBV4-2 and TRBJ1-5; tentative D call: TRBD1 (6 bases). Germline assignment: CDR1 LGHNA and CDR2 YNFKEQ. There are 16 residues in the CDR3. With 0 bases removed from V and 11 bases from J, the gap between germline ends came to 20 bases.